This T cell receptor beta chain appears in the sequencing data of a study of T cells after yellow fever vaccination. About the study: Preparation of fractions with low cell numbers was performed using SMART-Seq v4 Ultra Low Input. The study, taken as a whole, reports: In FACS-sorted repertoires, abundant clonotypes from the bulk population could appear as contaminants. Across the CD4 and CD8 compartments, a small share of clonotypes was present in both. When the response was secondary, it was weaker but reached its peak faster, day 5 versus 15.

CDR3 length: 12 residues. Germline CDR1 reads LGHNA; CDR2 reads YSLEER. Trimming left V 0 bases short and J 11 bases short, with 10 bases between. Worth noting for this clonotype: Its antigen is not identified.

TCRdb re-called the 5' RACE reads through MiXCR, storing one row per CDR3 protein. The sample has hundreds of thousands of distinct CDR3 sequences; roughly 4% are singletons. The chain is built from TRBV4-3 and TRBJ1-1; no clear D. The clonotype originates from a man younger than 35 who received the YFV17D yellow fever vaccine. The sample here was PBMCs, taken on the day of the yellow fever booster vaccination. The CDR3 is CASSQEGGRAFF. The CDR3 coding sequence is TGCGCCAGCAGCCAAGAAGGCGGTCGGGCTTTCTTT.